This TCR beta chain was captured in a study of T cells in Graves' hyperthyroidism and ophthalmopathy. The CDR3 has 14 amino acids. V lost 5 bases and J 4 bases, leaving 15 bases between the germline ends. From RNA transcripts, TCR beta CDR3 regions were amplified. HTBI primers were the set used in a first-round RT-PCR of the TCR CDR3. MiXCR, applied by TCRdb to the multiplex PCR reads, yields one record per CDR3 protein. The sample has 400,000 to 550,000 distinct CDR3 sequences, approximately 15% seen once; the top ten hold around 17%. In its sample, this clonotype was seen many times. Sequences were obtained from blood. The sequence derives from a woman under 30 with Graves' hyperthyroidism. The V gene is TRBV12-3 or TRBV12-4, the J gene TRBJ2-7; maybe TRBD1 (6 bases). The CDR3 DNA sequence: TGTGCCAGCAGTCCAGGGGATGGGAGATACGAGCAGTACGTC. It translates to CASSPGDGRYEQYV.